This TCR beta chain came from a study of blood T cells in healthy people across ages. Points from the study as a whole: As naive T cell percentage varied, TCR beta diversity correlated strongly with it. Unknown donor CMV status possibly confounded expanded clonotype changes.

The CDR3 has 15 amino acids. Trimming pared 2 bases from V and 3 bases from J, leaving 14 bases between. From germline, CDR1 is SGDLS and CDR2 YYNGEE. A J-beta primer mix and a sample-barcoded 5' primer were used in a second PCR of roughly 6 to 11 cycles. Unique molecular identifiers of 12 random nucleotides labeled each cDNA. TCRdb re-derived calls from the 5' RACE reads in MiXCR, one entry per CDR3 protein. The sample comprises more than 700,000 distinct CDR3 sequences, about 53% of which are singletons, and around 41% rests with the top ten. A remark on this clonotype: Its antigen remains unknown.

This chain uses TRBV9 with TRBJ1-2; TRBD1 might be the D (6 bases). The TCR sequence derives from a man at least 80 years old in good health. The specimen sequenced was blood. CDR3 protein: CASSVLVGGDYGYTF. The DNA of the CDR3 is TGTGCCAGCAGCGTTCTTGTGGGGGGCGACTATGGCTACACCTTC.